These T cell receptor beta chains were read from a single sample in a study of shared clonotypes between healthy human individuals. Using immunoSEQ multiplex PCR, the repertoire was profiled, and TCRdb retains in-frame clones only, with some absent. This table has under 2,500,000 clones, roughly 95% appearing once. Sequenced material: naive CD4+ T cells sorted from blood. The source of these receptors is a man younger than 30 in good health. Both conserved end residues are part of each CDR3. The D gene is left open where the match is weak. Size values are once, few and many counts, or a class for expanded clones, and some rows have none.

size	V	J	D	CDR3	DNA
.	TRBV5-4	TRBJ2-1	TRBD2	CASSFGGGNEQFF	TGTGCCAGCAGCTTCGGCGGGGGGAATGAGCAGTTCTTC
.	TRBV6-5	TRBJ1-2	.	CASSYRSRRYGYTF	TGTGCCAGCAGTTACAGATCGAGGCGATATGGCTACACCTTC
few	TRBV25-1	TRBJ1-1	.	CASTKQTEAFF	TGTGCCAGCACAAAACAAACTGAAGCTTTCTTT
once	TRBV30	TRBJ2-1	.	CAWSEPWGRGSYNEQFF	TGTGCCTGGAGTGAACCTTGGGGACGGGGATCCTACAATGAGCAGTTCTTC
.	TRBV10-3	TRBJ2-2	.	CAISEGWQRTGELFF	TGTGCCATCAGTGAGGGATGGCAACGAACGGGGGAGCTGTTTTTT
once	TRBV10-3	TRBJ1-2	TRBD1	CAISTGTDYRYTF	TGTGCCATCAGTACCGGGACAGACTATCGCTACACCTTC
.	TRBV10-1	TRBJ2-3	TRBD2	CASSVGGLSGRETDTQYF	TGCGCCAGCAGTGTCGGGGGGCTTAGCGGGAGGGAGACAGATACGCAGTATTTT
.	TRBV11-2	TRBJ1-5	.	CASSSTTGLNQPQHF	TGTGCCAGCAGCTCAACGACAGGCCTCAATCAGCCCCAGCATTTT
once	TRBV2	TRBJ2-3	.	CASNAVTDTQYF	TGTGCCAGCAATGCGGTTACAGATACGCAGTATTTT
once	TRBV4-3	TRBJ2-3	TRBD2	CASSQDGLAGEDTQYF	TGCGCCAGCAGCCAAGATGGACTAGCGGGAGAGGATACGCAGTATTTT
.	TRBV28	TRBJ1-1	TRBD1	CASTRTGGEAFF	TGTGCCAGCACCAGGACAGGGGGGGAAGCTTTCTTT
.	TRBV5-1	TRBJ2-2	.	CASSLDSYTGELFF	TGCGCCAGCAGCTTGGACAGTTACACCGGGGAGCTGTTTTTT
.	TRBV6-1	TRBJ1-6	.	CASSVKNSPLHF	TGTGCCAGCTCAGTCAAAAATTCACCCCTCCACTTT
.	TRBV5-1	TRBJ2-7	.	CASSLNPSLSYEQYF	TGCGCCAGCAGCTTGAATCCTAGCCTCAGTTACGAGCAGTACTTC
.	TRBV7-2	TRBJ2-2	TRBD2	CASSLASGTSAGELFF	TGTGCCAGCAGCTTAGCTTCCGGGACTAGCGCCGGGGAGCTGTTTTTT
.	TRBV2	TRBJ2-1	.	CASSPVANEQFF	TGTGCCAGCAGTCCCGTGGCCAATGAGCAGTTCTTC
.	TRBV19	TRBJ2-1	.	CASSIVGHNEQFF	TGTGCCAGTAGTATAGTTGGACACAATGAGCAGTTCTTC
.	TRBV5-4	TRBJ2-5	.	CASSRDKQETQYF	TGTGCCAGCAGCCGGGACAAACAAGAGACCCAGTACTTC
.	TRBV5-1	TRBJ1-5	.	CASSLVPGNQPQHF	TGCGCCAGCAGCTTGGTTCCAGGCAATCAGCCCCAGCATTTT
.	TRBV2	TRBJ2-7	TRBD1	CASKGQVYEQYF	TGTGCCAGCAAGGGACAGGTCTACGAGCAGTACTTC
.	TRBV30	TRBJ2-4	.	CAWAGSKNIQYF	TGTGCCTGGGCGGGATCCAAAAACATTCAGTACTTC
.	TRBV29-1	TRBJ1-1	.	CSVTGTGNTEAFF	TGCAGCGTAACCGGGACGGGGAACACTGAAGCTTTCTTT
.	TRBV10-1	TRBJ2-1	TRBD2	CASSERLAGYNEQFF	TGCGCCAGCAGTGAGCGACTAGCGGGTTACAATGAGCAGTTCTTC
.	TRBV29-1	TRBJ2-5	TRBD1	CSVGLGTAQETQYF	TGCAGCGTAGGTCTGGGGACAGCCCAAGAGACCCAGTACTTC
.	TRBV15	TRBJ2-1	TRBD2	CATSPRLAGSYEQFF	TGTGCCACCAGCCCCCGACTAGCGGGAAGCTATGAGCAGTTCTTC
.	TRBV27	TRBJ2-4	.	CASSQDRNIQYF	TGTGCCAGCAGCCAGGATCGGAACATTCAGTACTTC
.	TRBV6-1	TRBJ2-7	TRBD1	CASDRGSSYEQYF	TGTGCCAGCGACAGGGGGAGTTCCTACGAGCAGTACTTC
.	TRBV28	TRBJ1-5	.	CASSLRQGNQPQHF	TGTGCCAGCAGTTTACGTCAGGGCAATCAGCCCCAGCATTTT
.	TRBV5-4	TRBJ2-7	.	CASSLFQGAVSISYEQYF	TGTGCCAGCAGCCTTTTTCAAGGGGCAGTCTCAATTTCCTACGAGCAGTACTTC
once	TRBV5-4	TRBJ2-6	.	CASGGQGVTGANVLTF	TGTGCCAGCGGAGGGCAGGGGGTAACTGGGGCCAACGTCCTGACTTTC
.	TRBV30	TRBJ1-5	.	CAWSGTPNQPQHF	TGTGCCTGGAGCGGGACACCTAATCAGCCCCAGCATTTT
.	TRBV7-2	TRBJ2-1	.	CASRFGLSSYNEQFF	TGTGCCAGCAGGTTCGGACTATCCTCCTACAATGAGCAGTTCTTC
.	TRBV7-9	TRBJ2-3	TRBD1	CAIPGQKSDTQYF	TGTGCCATCCCGGGACAGAAGTCAGATACGCAGTATTTT